The clone carrying this TCR beta chain was detected many times. Its antigen is not known. CDR3 length equals 17 residues. Germline V lookup: CDR1 LGHNA, CDR2 YNFKEQ. Deletions cut 0 bases from V and 4 bases from J, with 17 bases between. This specimen comes from a study of T cells after posttransplantation cyclophosphamide. The method was immunoSEQ multiplex PCR; TCRdb's version includes in-frame clones alone and lacks a portion of them. The sample has roughly 34,000 clones, none seen only once. Overall study findings and caveats: Blood and skin or GI T cell repertoires showed limited TRB overlap. Later post-transplant blood repertoires were often dominated by donor CD8+ memory clones. Recipient CMV seropositivity and CMV reactivation strongly tracked TRB clonality.

This sequence originates from a woman in her twenties or thirties in good health and a related stem cell transplant donor. The chain combines TRBV4-2 with TRBJ2-3; D might be TRBD1 (7 bases). The sequencing sample was made of PBMCs. The DNA for the CDR3 is TGTGCCAGCAGCCAAGATGCGAAGCAGGGGGGTTCAGATACGCAGTATTTT. Protein sequence: CASSQDAKQGGSDTQYF.